This TCR beta chain was recorded in a study of T cell responses to AZD1222 COVID-19 vaccine. The study, taken as a whole, reports: Mostly white British, mostly female donors; authors suggested clonal diversity may be underestimated.

This clone was counted a few times. Its antigen is unknown. The CDR3 extends over 16 amino acids. Germline lookup yields CDR1 SGDLS and CDR2 YYNGEE. V lost 0 bases to trimming and J lost 6 bases; unmatched junction nucleotides: 7. Using immunoSEQ multiplex PCR, the repertoire was profiled, and TCRdb retains in-frame clones only, with some absent. The sample carries about 90,000 clones, 80% to 90% recorded once. The clonotype originates from an adult in good health. The source material was peripheral blood, sampled on day 0 of AZD1222 vaccination. The rearrangement links TRBV9 to TRBJ2-2, with 8 bases lining up with TRBD2. The CDR3 loop is CASSVGQAGAPGELFF. The CDR3 nucleotides read TGTGCCAGCAGCGTAGGTCAAGCGGGAGCCCCCGGGGAGCTGTTTTTT.